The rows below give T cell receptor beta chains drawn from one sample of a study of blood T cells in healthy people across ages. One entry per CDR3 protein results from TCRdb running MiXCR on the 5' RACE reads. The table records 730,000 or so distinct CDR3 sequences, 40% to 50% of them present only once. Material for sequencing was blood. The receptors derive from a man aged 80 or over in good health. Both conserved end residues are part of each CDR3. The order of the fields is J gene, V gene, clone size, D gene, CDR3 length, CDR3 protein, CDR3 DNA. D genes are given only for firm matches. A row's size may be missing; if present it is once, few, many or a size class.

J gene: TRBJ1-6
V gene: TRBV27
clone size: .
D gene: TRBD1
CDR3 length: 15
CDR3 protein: CASTWGTGDNSPLHF
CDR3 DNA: TGTGCCAGCACCTGGGGGACAGGGGATAATTCACCCCTCCACTTT

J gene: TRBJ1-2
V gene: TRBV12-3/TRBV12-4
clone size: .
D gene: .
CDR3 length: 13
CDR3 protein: CASSPEWAYRYTF
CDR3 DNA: TGTGCCAGCTCTCCCGAGTGGGCCTATCGCTACACCTTC

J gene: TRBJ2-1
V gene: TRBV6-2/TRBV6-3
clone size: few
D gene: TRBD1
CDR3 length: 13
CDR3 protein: CASTSEGAQGPFF
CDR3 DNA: TGTGCCAGCACTTCTGAGGGGGCCCAGGGTCCGTTCTTC

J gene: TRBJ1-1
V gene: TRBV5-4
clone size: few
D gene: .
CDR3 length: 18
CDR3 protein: CASSPDLWDTVMNTEAFF
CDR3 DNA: TGTGCCAGCAGCCCCGATTTATGGGACACGGTGATGAACACTGAAGCTTTCTTT

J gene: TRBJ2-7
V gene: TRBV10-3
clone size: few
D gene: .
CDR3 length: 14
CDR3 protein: CAITKDSRSYEQYF
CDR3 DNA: TGTGCCATCACCAAGGACAGCCGGTCCTACGAGCAGTACTTC

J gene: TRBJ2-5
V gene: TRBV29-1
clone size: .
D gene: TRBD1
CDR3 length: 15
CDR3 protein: CSVEMGTGLGETQYF
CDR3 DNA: TGCAGCGTTGAAATGGGGACAGGGTTGGGAGAGACCCAGTACTTC

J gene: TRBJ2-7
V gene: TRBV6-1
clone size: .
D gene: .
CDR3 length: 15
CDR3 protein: CASSGGIDTHYEQYF
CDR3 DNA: TGTGCCAGCAGCGGGGGCATAGACACGCACTACGAGCAGTACTTC

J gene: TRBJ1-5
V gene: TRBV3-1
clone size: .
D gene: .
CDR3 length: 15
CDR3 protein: CASSQFYNSNQPQHF
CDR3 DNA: TGTGCCAGCAGCCAGTTCTATAATAGCAATCAGCCCCAGCATTTT

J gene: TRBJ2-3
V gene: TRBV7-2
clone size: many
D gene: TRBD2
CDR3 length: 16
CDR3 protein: CASSSLTSGGSDTQYF
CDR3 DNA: TGTGCCAGCAGCAGCTTAACTAGCGGGGGGTCAGATACGCAGTATTTT

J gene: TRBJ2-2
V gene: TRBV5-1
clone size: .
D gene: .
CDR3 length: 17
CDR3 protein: CASSGNRGPANTGELFF
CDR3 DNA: TGCGCCAGCAGCGGTAACCGAGGACCCGCGAACACCGGGGAGCTGTTTTTT

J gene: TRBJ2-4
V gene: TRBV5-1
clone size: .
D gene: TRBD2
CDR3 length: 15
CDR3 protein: CASSPDLAGVDEQYF
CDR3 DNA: TGCGCCAGCAGCCCCGACTTAGCGGGAGTCGATGAGCAGTACTTC

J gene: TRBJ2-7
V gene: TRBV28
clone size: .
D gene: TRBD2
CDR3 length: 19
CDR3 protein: CASSLFDGRVARSSYEQYF
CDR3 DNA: TGTGCCAGCAGTTTATTTGACGGGAGGGTCGCAAGGAGCTCCTACGAGCAGTACTTC

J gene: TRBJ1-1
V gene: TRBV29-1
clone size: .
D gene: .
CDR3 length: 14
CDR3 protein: CSVDLSGTGTEAFF
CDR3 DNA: TGCAGCGTTGATTTGTCGGGGACCGGGACTGAAGCTTTCTTT

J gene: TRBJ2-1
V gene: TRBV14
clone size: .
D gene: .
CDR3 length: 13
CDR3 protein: CASSQVRNSEQFF
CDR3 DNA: TGTGCCAGCAGCCAAGTACGGAATAGTGAGCAGTTCTTC

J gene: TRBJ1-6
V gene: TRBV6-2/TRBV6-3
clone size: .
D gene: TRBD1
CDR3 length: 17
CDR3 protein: CASSYSNPDRANSPLHF
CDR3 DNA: TGTGCCAGCAGTTACTCGAACCCAGACAGGGCTAATTCACCCCTCCACTTT

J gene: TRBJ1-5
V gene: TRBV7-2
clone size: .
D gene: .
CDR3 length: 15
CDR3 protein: CVSSLGPSSNQPQHF
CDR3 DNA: TGTGTCAGCAGCCTAGGACCCTCAAGCAATCAGCCCCAGCATTTT

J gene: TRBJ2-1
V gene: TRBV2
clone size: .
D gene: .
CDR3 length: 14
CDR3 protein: CASSELRGGLEQFF
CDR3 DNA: TGTGCCAGCAGTGAACTCAGGGGGGGCCTTGAGCAGTTCTTC

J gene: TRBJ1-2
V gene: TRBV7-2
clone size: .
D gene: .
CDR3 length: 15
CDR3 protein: CASSLERGTNYGYTF
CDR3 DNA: TGTGCCAGCAGCTTAGAAAGGGGGACGAACTATGGCTACACCTTC

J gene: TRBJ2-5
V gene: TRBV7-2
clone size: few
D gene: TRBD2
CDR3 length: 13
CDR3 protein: CASSYGGKETQYF
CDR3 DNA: TGTGCCAGCAGCTACGGGGGGAAAGAGACCCAGTACTTC